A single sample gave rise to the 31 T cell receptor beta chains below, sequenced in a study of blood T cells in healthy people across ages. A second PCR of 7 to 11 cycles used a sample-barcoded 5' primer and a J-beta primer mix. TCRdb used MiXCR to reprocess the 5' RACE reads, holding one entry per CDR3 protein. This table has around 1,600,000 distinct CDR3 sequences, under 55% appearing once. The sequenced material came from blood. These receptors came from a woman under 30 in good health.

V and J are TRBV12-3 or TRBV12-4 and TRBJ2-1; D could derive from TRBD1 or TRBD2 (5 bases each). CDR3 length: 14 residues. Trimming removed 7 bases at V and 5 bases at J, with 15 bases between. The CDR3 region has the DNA TGTGCCAGCAATCCTGGCAGGGAGCACAATGAGCAGTTCTTC. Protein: CASNPGREHNEQFF.

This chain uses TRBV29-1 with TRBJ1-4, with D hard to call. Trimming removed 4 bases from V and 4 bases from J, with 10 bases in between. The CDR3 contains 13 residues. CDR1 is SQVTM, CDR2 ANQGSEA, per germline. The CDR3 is CSVVGGDNEKLFF. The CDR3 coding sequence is TGCAGCGTTGTCGGTGGGGATAATGAAAAACTGTTTTTT. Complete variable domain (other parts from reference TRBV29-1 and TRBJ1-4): SAVISQKPSRDICQRGTSLTIQCQVDSQVTMMFWYRQQPGQSLTLIATANQGSEATYESGFVIDKFPISRPNLTFSTLTVSNMSPEDSSIYLCSVVGGDNEKLFFGSGTQLSVL.

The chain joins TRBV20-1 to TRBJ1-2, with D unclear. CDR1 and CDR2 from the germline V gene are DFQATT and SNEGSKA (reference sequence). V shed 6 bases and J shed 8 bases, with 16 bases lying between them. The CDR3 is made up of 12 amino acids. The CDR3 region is CSAFNLGLGYTF. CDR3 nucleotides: TGCAGTGCCTTTAATCTGGGCTTGGGCTACACCTTC.

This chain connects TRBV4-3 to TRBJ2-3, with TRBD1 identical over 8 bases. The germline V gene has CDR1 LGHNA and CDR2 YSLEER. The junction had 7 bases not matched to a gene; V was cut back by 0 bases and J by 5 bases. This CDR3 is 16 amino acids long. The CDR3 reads CASSQEGRGQGDTQYF. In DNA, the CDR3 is TGCGCCAGCAGCCAAGAGGGCAGGGGGCAGGGAGATACGCAGTATTTT.

As DNA, the CDR3 is TGTGCCAGCAGCTCAGGACTAGCGGGGGCACCCTACAATGAGCAGTTCTTC. Protein sequence: CASSSGLAGAPYNEQFF. This sequence joins TRBV7-6 and TRBJ2-1; 13 bases match TRBD2. Per germline, CDR1 SGHVS and CDR2 FNYEAQ. This CDR3 is 17 amino acids long. The junction had 5 bases not matched to a gene; V was cut back by 4 bases and J by 2 bases.

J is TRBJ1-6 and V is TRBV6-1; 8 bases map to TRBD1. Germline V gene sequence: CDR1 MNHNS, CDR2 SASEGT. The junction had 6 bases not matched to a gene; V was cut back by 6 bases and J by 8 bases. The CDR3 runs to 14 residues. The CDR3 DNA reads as TGTGCCAGCAGACAGACAGGGGTTGATTCACCCCTCCACTTT. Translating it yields CASRQTGVDSPLHF.

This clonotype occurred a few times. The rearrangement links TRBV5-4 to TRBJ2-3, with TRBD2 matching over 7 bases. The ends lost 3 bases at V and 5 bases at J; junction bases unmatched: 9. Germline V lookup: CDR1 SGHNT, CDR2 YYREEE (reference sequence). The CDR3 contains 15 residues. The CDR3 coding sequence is TGTGCCAGCAGCTGGGGACTATCTCTAGGAGATACGCAGTATTTT. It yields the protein CASSWGLSLGDTQYF.

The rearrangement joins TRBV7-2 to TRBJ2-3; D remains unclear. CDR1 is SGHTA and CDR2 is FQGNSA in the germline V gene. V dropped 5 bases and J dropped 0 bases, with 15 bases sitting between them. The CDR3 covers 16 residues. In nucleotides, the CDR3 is TGTGCCAGCAGCCAACGGGCCTCTTCTAGCACAGATACGCAGTATTTT. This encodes CASSQRASSSTDTQYF.

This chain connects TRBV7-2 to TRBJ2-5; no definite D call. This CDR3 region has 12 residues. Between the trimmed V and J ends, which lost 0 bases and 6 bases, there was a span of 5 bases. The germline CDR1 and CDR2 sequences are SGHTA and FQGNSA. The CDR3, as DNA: TGTGCCAGCAGCTTAGCGGCACAGACCCAGTACTTC. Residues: CASSLAAQTQYF.

In DNA form, the CDR3 reads TGCGCCAGCCAATCCGGGACTGAAGCTTTCTTT. Amino acids: CASQSGTEAFF. The chain uses TRBV5-1 and TRBJ1-1; the D is unclear. V was pared by 7 bases and J by 5 bases, with 9 bases between. Looked up from germline, CDR1 is SGHRS and CDR2 is YFSETQ. The CDR3 totals 11 residues. The full variable domain, with the rest looked up from reference TRBV5-1 and TRBJ1-1, is KAGVTQTPRYLIKTRGQQVTLSCSPISGHRSVSWYQQTPGQGLQFLFEYFSETQRNKGNFPGRFSGRQFSNSRSEMNVSTLELGDSALYLCASQSGTEAFFGQGTRLTVV.

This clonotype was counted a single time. The CDR3 loop is CATSIDGGRETQYF. The CDR3 DNA reads TGTGCCACCAGCATTGACGGGGGTCGGGAGACCCAGTACTTC. This sequence joins TRBV15 and TRBJ2-5, with D possibly being TRBD2 (6 bases). The CDR3 loop spans 14 amino acids. V shed 4 bases and J shed 5 bases, with 14 bases lying between them. Looked up from germline, CDR1 is LNHNV and CDR2 is YYDKDF (reference sequence).

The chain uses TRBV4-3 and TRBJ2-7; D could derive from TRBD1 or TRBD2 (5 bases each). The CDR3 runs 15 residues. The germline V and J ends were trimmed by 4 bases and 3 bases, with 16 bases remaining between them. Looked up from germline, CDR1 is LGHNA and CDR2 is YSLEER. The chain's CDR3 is CASSRGTRSDYEQYF. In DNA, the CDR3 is TGCGCCAGCAGCCGTGGGACGAGAAGCGACTACGAGCAGTACTTC.

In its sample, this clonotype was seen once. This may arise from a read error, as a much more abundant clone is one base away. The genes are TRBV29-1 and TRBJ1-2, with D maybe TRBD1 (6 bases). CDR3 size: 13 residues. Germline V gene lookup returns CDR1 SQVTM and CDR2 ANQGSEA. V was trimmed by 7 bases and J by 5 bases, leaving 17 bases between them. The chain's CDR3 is CSAPTGPMYGYTF. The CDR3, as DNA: TGCAGCGCACCAACAGGGCCGATGTATGGCTACACCTTC.

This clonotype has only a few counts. CDR3: CASSESMGPYNEQFF. For the CDR3, the DNA is TGCGCCAGCAGTGAGTCTATGGGGCCCTACAATGAGCAGTTCTTC. The chain recombines TRBV10-1 with TRBJ2-1; maybe TRBD1 (5 bases). The germline V gene encodes CDR1 WNHNN and CDR2 SYGVQD (reference sequence). CDR3 length: 15 residues. The V and J ends lost 0 bases and 2 bases respectively, with 8 bases between them.

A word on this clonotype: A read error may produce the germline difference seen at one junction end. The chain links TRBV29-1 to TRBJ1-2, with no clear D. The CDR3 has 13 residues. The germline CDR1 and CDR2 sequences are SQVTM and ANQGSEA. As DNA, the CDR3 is TGCAGCGTTCAGGTAACCGAGAACTATGGCCACACCTTC. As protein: CSVQVTENYGHTF. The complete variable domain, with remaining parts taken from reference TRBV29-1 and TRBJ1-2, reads SAVISQKPSRDICQRGTSLTIQCQVDSQVTMMFWYRQQPGQSLTLIATANQGSEATYESGFVIDKFPISRPNLTFSTLTVSNMSPEDSSIYLCSVQVTENYGHTFGSGTRLTVV.

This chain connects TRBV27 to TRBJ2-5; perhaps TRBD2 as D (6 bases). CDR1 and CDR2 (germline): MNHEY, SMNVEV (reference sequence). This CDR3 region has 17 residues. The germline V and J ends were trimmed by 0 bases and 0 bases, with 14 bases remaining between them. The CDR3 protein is CASSLSWRGGDQETQYF. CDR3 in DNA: TGTGCCAGCAGTTTATCCTGGAGAGGAGGGGACCAAGAGACCCAGTACTTC.

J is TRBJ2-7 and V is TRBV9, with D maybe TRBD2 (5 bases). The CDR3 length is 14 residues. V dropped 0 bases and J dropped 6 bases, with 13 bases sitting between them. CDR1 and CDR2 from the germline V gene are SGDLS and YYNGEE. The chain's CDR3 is CASSVADGGLEQYF. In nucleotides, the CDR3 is TGTGCCAGCAGCGTAGCGGACGGAGGCCTCGAGCAGTACTTC.

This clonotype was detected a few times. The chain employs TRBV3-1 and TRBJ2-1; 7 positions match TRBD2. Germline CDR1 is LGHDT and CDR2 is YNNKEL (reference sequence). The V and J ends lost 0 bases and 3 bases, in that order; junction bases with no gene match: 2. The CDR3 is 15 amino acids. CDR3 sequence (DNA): TGTGCCAGCAGCCAAGAAGGGACTATCTACAATGAGCAGTTCTTC. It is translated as CASSQEGTIYNEQFF.

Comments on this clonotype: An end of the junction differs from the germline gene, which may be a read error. CDR3 sequence (DNA): TGTGCCGGCAGCGTCCCCGGGACAATCGGAGCTAACTATGGCTACACCTTC. Translated, it gives CAGSVPGTIGANYGYTF. The chain employs TRBV7-2 and TRBJ1-2; tentatively, D is TRBD1 (6 bases). CDR3 length: 17 amino acids. The germline CDR1 and CDR2 sequences are SGHTA and FQGNSA.

The CDR3 sequence: CASRLLSVAFF. CDR3 coding DNA: TGTGCCAGCCGGTTATTGAGTGTGGCTTTCTTT. The chain employs TRBV28 and TRBJ1-1; no firm D call. This CDR3 has 11 amino acids. Trimming stripped 8 bases from V and 11 bases from J, with 15 bases between. The germline gives CDR1 MDHEN, CDR2 SYDVKM.

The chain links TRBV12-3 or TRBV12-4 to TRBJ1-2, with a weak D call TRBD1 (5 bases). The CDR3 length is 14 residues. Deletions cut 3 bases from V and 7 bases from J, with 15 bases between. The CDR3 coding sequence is TGTGCCAGCAGTTTCAATCGGGGCCAGGGTGGCTACACCTTC. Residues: CASSFNRGQGGYTF.

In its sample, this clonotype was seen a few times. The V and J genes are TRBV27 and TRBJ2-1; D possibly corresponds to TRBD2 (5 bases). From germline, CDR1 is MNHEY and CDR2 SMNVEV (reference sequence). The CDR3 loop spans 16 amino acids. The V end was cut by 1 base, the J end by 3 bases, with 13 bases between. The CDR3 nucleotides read TGTGCCAGCAGTTTATTCGGGAACTCGGGCTACAATGAGCAGTTCTTC. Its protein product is CASSLFGNSGYNEQFF.

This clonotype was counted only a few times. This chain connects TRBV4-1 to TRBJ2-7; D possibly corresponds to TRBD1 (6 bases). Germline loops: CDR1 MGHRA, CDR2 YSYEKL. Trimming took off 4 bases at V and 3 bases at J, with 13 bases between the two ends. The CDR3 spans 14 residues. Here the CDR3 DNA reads TGCGCCAGCAGCCTACAGGGTGGCGACTACGAGCAGTACTTC. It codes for CASSLQGGDYEQYF.

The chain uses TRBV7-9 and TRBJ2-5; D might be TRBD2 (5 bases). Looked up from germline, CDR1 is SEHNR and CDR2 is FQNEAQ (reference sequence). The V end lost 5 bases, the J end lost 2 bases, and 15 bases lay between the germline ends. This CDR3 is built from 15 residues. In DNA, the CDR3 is TGTGCCAGCAGCCTAGTGTCTAGCCGGCAAGAGACCCAGTACTTC. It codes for CASSLVSSRQETQYF.

The CDR3 reads CASSYLAGPRNTIYF. The DNA of the CDR3 is TGTGCCAGCAGTTACTTAGCTGGGCCCAGAAACACCATATATTTT. The V call is TRBV6-5, the J call TRBJ1-3; D unresolved. V lost 1 base and J 5 bases, leaving 12 bases between the germline ends. The CDR3 spans 15 residues. The V gene's germline CDR1 is MNHEY and CDR2 SVGAGI.

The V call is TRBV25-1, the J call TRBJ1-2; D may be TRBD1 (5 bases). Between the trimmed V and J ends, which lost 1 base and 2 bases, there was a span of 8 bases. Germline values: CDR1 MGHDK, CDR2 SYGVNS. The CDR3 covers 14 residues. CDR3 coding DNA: TGTGCCAGCAGTGAATGGGGGACCAACTATGGCTACACCTTC. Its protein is CASSEWGTNYGYTF.

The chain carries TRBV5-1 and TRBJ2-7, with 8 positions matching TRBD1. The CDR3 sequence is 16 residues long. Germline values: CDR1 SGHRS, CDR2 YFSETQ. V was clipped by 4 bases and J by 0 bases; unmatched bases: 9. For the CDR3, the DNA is TGCGCCAGCAGCACTGACAGGGGCCCTTACTCCTACGAGCAGTACTTC. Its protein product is CASSTDRGPYSYEQYF. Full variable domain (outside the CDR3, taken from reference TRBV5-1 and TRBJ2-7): KAGVTQTPRYLIKTRGQQVTLSCSPISGHRSVSWYQQTPGQGLQFLFEYFSETQRNKGNFPGRFSGRQFSNSRSEMNVSTLELGDSALYLCASSTDRGPYSYEQYFGPGTRLTVT.

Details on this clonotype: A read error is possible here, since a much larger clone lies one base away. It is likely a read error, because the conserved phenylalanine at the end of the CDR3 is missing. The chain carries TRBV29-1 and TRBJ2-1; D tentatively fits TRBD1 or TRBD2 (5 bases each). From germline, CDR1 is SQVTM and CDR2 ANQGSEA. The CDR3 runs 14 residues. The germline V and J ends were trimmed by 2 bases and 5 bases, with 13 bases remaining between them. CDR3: CSVERGVGHNEQFS. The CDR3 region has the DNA TGCAGCGTTGAAAGGGGAGTAGGGCACAATGAGCAGTTCTCC.

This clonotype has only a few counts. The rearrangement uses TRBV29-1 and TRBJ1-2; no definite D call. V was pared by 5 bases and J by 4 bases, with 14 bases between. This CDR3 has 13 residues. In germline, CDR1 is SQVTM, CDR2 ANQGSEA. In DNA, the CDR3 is TGCAGCGTTTCTCGGCAGAACCGCTATGGCTACACCTTC. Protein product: CSVSRQNRYGYTF.

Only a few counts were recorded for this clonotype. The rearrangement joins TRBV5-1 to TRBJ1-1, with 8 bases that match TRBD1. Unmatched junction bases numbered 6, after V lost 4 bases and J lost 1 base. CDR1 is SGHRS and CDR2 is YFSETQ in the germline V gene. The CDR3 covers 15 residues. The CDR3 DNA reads TGCGCCAGCAGCCTTAACACAGGGGGGAACACTGAAGCTTTCTTT. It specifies CASSLNTGGNTEAFF. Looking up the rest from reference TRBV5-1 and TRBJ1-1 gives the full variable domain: KAGVTQTPRYLIKTRGQQVTLSCSPISGHRSVSWYQQTPGQGLQFLFEYFSETQRNKGNFPGRFSGRQFSNSRSEMNVSTLELGDSALYLCASSLNTGGNTEAFFGQGTRLTVV.

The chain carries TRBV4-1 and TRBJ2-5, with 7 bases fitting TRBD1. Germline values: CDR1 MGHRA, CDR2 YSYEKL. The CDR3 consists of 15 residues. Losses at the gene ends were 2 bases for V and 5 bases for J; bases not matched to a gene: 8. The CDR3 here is CASSQLRQGTETQYF. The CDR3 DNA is TGCGCCAGCAGCCAACTGAGACAGGGTACCGAGACCCAGTACTTC.